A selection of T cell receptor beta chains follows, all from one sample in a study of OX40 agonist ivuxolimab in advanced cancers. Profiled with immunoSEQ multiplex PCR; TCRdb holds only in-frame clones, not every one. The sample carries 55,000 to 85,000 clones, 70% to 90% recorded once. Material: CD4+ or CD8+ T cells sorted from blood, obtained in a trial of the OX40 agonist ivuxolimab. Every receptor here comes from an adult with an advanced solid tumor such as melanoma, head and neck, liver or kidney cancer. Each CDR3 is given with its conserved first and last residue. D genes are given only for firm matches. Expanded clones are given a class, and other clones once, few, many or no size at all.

CAWSHGETQYF	TGTGCCTGGAGTCATGGAGAGACCCAGTACTTC	11	TRBJ2-5	.	TRBV30	.
CASSYERDQPQHF	TGTGCCAGCAGTTACGAGAGGGATCAGCCCCAGCATTTT	13	TRBJ1-5	.	TRBV6-6	.
CASSSNPAYEQYF	TGTGCCAGCAGCTCGAATCCCGCCTACGAGCAGTACTTC	13	TRBJ2-7	.	TRBV7-9	.
CASSFPPTHYGYTF	TGTGCCAGCAGTTTCCCTCCGACACACTATGGCTACACCTTC	14	TRBJ1-2	once	TRBV28	.
CASMGLSEGSYGYTF	TGTGCCAGCATGGGTTTAAGTGAGGGCTCATATGGCTACACCTTC	15	TRBJ1-2	few	TRBV6-1	.
CASRQGLNEKLFF	TGTGCCAGTCGCCAGGGCCTTAATGAAAAACTGTTTTTT	13	TRBJ1-4	.	TRBV28	.
CSVAMTSAFF	TGCAGCGTTGCGATGACTTCTGCTTTCTTT	10	TRBJ1-1	.	TRBV29-1	.
CASKVQGYGYTF	TGTGCCAGTAAGGTCCAGGGGTATGGCTACACCTTC	12	TRBJ1-2	.	TRBV19	.
CASSVETENYGYTF	TGTGCCAGCAGCGTAGAGACAGAAAACTATGGCTACACCTTC	14	TRBJ1-2	.	TRBV9	.
CASSLGRGQGVLDTQYF	TGTGCCAGCAGCTTGGGGAGAGGACAGGGGGTCTTGGATACGCAGTATTTT	17	TRBJ2-3	.	TRBV7-8	TRBD1
CASSQVGQGVTYEQYF	TGTGCCAGCAGCCAAGTCGGACAGGGGGTCACCTACGAGCAGTACTTC	16	TRBJ2-7	.	TRBV4-2	TRBD1
CAISAEGTSSYNSPLHF	TGTGCCATCAGTGCGGAGGGGACGAGCTCCTATAATTCACCCCTCCACTTT	17	TRBJ1-6	.	TRBV10-3	.
CASSGGGATNEKLFF	TGTGCCAGCAGTGGGGGGGGCGCAACTAATGAAAAACTGTTTTTT	15	TRBJ1-4	.	TRBV6-5	.
CASSWTGMNTEAFF	TGTGCCAGCAGTTGGACAGGGATGAACACTGAAGCTTTCTTT	14	TRBJ1-1	.	TRBV6-5	TRBD1
CASSQAFRLLLQRDTSNYGYTF	TGTGCCAGCAGCCAAGCTTTTCGCCTCCTTCTACAACGGGACACCTCTAACTATGGCTACACCTTC	22	TRBJ1-2	.	TRBV4-2	.
CASSSDKYNEQFF	TGTGCCAGCAGCTCGGACAAGTACAATGAGCAGTTCTTC	13	TRBJ2-1	.	TRBV7-9	.
CASSSDRGRQGTEAFF	TGTGCCAGCAGTTCGGACAGGGGGCGTCAGGGCACTGAAGCTTTCTTT	16	TRBJ1-1	.	TRBV6-5	TRBD1
CASSLARDRQETQYF	TGTGCCAGCAGCTTAGCGCGGGACAGACAAGAGACCCAGTACTTC	15	TRBJ2-5	.	TRBV7-2	.
CASSDRGSSEQYF	TGCGCCAGCAGTGACAGGGGGTCCTCCGAGCAGTACTTC	13	TRBJ2-7	once	TRBV10-2	TRBD1
CASSLGLQGAGGYTF	TGTGCCAGCAGCTTAGGGCTACAGGGGGCAGGTGGCTACACCTTC	15	TRBJ1-2	medium-sized	TRBV7-2	TRBD1
CASSPLGGDTGELFF	TGTGCCAGCTCACCATTAGGGGGTGACACCGGGGAGCTGTTTTTT	15	TRBJ2-2	.	TRBV18	.
CASSLVGDGQPQHF	TGTGCCAGCAGCTTAGTGGGGGACGGACAGCCCCAGCATTTT	14	TRBJ1-5	once	TRBV11-1	.
CASSRKRGEDTQYF	TGTGCCAGTAGTAGGAAGCGGGGGGAGGATACGCAGTATTTT	14	TRBJ2-3	.	TRBV19	TRBD2